This T cell receptor beta chain was captured in a study of blood T cell repertoires in COVID-19. Study overall: The origin of the acute and convalescent COVID-19 samples was the United States, Italy and Spain.

In the original workflow: Reference gene primer amplification in the assay estimated nucleated cell counts. Profiling relied on immunoSEQ multiplex PCR, and the TCRdb table lists in-frame clones only, not all of them. The V and J calls and clone size were taken over from that table, and D and trimming were inferred from the DNA. The data show about 92,000 clones, with roughly 70% seen just once and 20% to 25% held by the top ten. The germline CDR1 and CDR2 sequences are SEHNR and FQNEAQ (reference sequence). Trimming removed 7 bases from V and 4 bases from J, with 16 bases in between. The CDR3 runs to 14 residues.

Sequencing was carried out using peripheral blood. This sequence originates from an older woman in a cohort sampled during active or convalescent COVID-19. The chain is built from TRBV7-9 and TRBJ1-2, with D possibly being TRBD1 (5 bases). The chain's CDR3 is CASTQDWGAYGYTF. CDR3 bases: TGTGCCAGCACGCAAGACTGGGGCGCCTATGGCTACACCTTC.